A single sample gave rise to the 14 T cell receptor beta chains below, sequenced in a study of vaccination and CD4 T cells after COVID-19. TCRdb redid the calling of the PCR reads with MiXCR, one entry per CDR3 protein. This sample carries 15,000 to 20,000 distinct CDR3 sequences, 60% to 80% of them seen once, and the ten largest clones take 1%. The sequencing here drew on CD4+ T cells from blood, taken before SARS-CoV-2 vaccination. These receptors were taken from a human donor who had recovered from COVID-19.

The chain employs TRBV5-1 and TRBJ2-1; 8 bases map to TRBD2. With 5 bases clipped from V and 15 bases from J, the junction kept 7 bases outside the gene matches. CDR3 size: 11 residues. Per germline, CDR1 SGHRS and CDR2 YFSETQ. The CDR3, as DNA: TGCGCCAGCAGGGAGACTAGCGTTCGGTTCTTC. It codes for CASRETSVRFF.

The chain links TRBV20-1 to TRBJ2-1; no firm D call. There are 13 residues in the CDR3. Trimming cost V 3 bases and J 5 bases, with 11 bases left between them. The germline gives CDR1 DFQATT, CDR2 SNEGSKA (reference sequence). CDR3 bases: TGCAGTGCTAGTGGTTCTAACGACAATGAGCAGTTCTTC. Translation: CSASGSNDNEQFF.

The V gene is TRBV27, the J gene TRBJ1-5; D is unresolved. Looked up from germline, CDR1 is MNHEY and CDR2 is SMNVEV (reference sequence). The CDR3 is made up of 16 amino acids. Trimming stripped 1 base from V and 0 bases from J, with 10 bases between. The CDR3 DNA is TGTGCCAGCAGTTTATACAGACCCAATAGCAATCAGCCCCAGCATTTT. This codes for CASSLYRPNSNQPQHF.

This clonotype was observed a handful of times. The gene calls are TRBV20-1 and TRBJ1-3; D gene ambiguous. V was cut by 3 bases and J by 8 bases, with 11 bases left in between. CDR1 is DFQATT and CDR2 is SNEGSKA in the germline V gene (reference sequence). This CDR3 is 12 amino acids long. CDR3 sequence reads: CSASIGYDTIYF. The CDR3 DNA reads as TGCAGTGCTAGTATAGGGTATGACACCATATATTTT.

This sequence joins TRBV6-5 and TRBJ2-7, with TRBD1 matching 7 bases. The length of the CDR3 is 15 residues. Germline V gene sequence: CDR1 MNHEY, CDR2 SVGAGI. The ends lost 4 bases at V and 5 bases at J; junction bases unmatched: 11. CDR3 residues: CASSSPNRGTDEQYF. CDR3 nucleotide sequence: TGTGCCAGCAGTTCCCCGAACAGGGGAACCGACGAGCAGTACTTC.

The chain uses TRBV20-1 and TRBJ1-5; 9 nucleotides agree with TRBD1. This CDR3 contains 15 residues. CDR1 is DFQATT, CDR2 SNEGSKA, per germline (reference sequence). Trimming cost V 0 bases and J 4 bases; bases outside gene matches: 4. The chain's CDR3 is CSARDRDRANQPQHF. CDR3 in DNA: TGCAGTGCTAGAGATCGGGACAGGGCGAATCAGCCCCAGCATTTT.

The chain recombines TRBV21-1 with TRBJ2-7; the table's TRBD2 call for D was not verified on the DNA. TRBV21-1 is listed as a pseudogene. CDR3 length: 16 residues. CDR3 in amino acids: CASHREAGSVSTEQYF. CDR3 DNA: TGTGCCAGCCACCGGGAAGCGGGATCAGTTTCTACCGAGCAGTACTTC.

This chain joins TRBV2 and TRBJ1-6; 8 bases match TRBD1. Losses at the gene ends were 4 bases for V and 9 bases for J; bases not matched to a gene: 8. CDR3 length: 15 amino acids. The germline CDR1 and CDR2 sequences are SNHLY and FYNNEI. The CDR3 coding sequence is TGTGCCAGCAGTGTGAACACAGGGGGAGTTTCACCCCTCCACTTT. This translates into CASSVNTGGVSPLHF.

This clonotype was detected a few times. The chain recombines TRBV20-1 with TRBJ2-3, with unresolved D. CDR3 length equals 11 residues. Looked up from germline, CDR1 is DFQATT and CDR2 is SNEGSKA (reference sequence). The V and J ends lost 5 bases and 3 bases respectively, with 6 bases between them. The CDR3 is CSAPTTDTQYF. In DNA form, the CDR3 reads TGCAGTGCTCCAACGACAGATACGCAGTATTTT.

The chain recombines TRBV6-1 with TRBJ1-2; 10 bases are a match to TRBD1. This CDR3 spans 14 amino acids. V lost 8 bases and J lost 5; bases outside the gene matches: 8. Germline CDR1 reads MNHNS; CDR2 reads SASEGT. In nucleotides, the CDR3 is TGTGCCAGCCGGGTTGACAGGGGGCTTTATGGCTACACCTTC. Residues: CASRVDRGLYGYTF.

This clonotype was seen just once. CDR3 sequence (DNA): TGTGCCACCGAGCGCTACGGGTCCCATGAGCAGTTCTTC. Translating it yields CATERYGSHEQFF. The rearrangement uses TRBV10-3 and TRBJ2-1, with D hard to call. Germline loops: CDR1 ENHRY, CDR2 SYGVKD. The ends were cut back, 10 bases at V and 8 bases at J, with 18 bases in the middle. This CDR3 has 13 amino acids.

The gene calls are TRBV30 and TRBJ2-1; 9 positions match TRBD2. Germline V CDR1 and CDR2: GTSNPN, SVGIG (reference sequence). This CDR3 has 15 residues. V trimming: 5 bases; J trimming: 7 bases; junction bases outside the gene matches: 12. The CDR3: CAWARLAGEMNEQFF. Here the CDR3 DNA reads TGTGCCTGGGCACGCTTAGCGGGAGAAATGAATGAGCAGTTCTTC.

This clonotype turned up a few times. This chain connects TRBV6-1 to TRBJ2-3; 9 bases are shared with TRBD2. Looked up from germline, CDR1 is MNHNS and CDR2 is SASEGT. CDR3 length: 17 residues. With V trimmed by 6 bases and J by 5 bases, 15 bases remained unmatched. CDR3 in amino acids: CASSPGVAGAHIDTQYF. DNA for the CDR3: TGTGCCAGCAGCCCTGGGGTAGCGGGAGCCCATATAGATACGCAGTATTTT.

This clonotype was observed a few times. The rearrangement joins TRBV20-1 to TRBJ1-5; maybe TRBD1 (5 bases). The V gene's germline CDR1 is DFQATT and CDR2 SNEGSKA (reference sequence). The CDR3 totals 15 residues. V dropped 4 bases and J dropped 1 base, with 14 bases sitting between them. CDR3 sequence (DNA): TGCAGTGCTACCCTACCCCGGGACAGCAATCAGCCCCAGCATTTT. Translated: CSATLPRDSNQPQHF.